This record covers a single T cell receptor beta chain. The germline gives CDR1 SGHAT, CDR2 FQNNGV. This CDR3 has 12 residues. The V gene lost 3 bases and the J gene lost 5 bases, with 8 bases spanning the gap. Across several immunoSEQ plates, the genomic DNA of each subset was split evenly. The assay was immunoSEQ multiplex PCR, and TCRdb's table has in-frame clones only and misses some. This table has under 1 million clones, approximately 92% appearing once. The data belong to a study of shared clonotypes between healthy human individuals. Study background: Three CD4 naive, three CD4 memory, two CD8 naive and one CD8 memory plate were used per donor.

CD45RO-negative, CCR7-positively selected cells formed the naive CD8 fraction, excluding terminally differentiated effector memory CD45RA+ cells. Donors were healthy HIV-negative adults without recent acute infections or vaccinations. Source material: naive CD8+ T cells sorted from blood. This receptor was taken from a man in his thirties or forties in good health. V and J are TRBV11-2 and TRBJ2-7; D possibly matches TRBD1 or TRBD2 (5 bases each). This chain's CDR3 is CASSFEGNEQYF. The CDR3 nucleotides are TGTGCCAGCAGCTTTGAGGGGAACGAGCAGTACTTC.